This T cell receptor beta chain stems from a study of vaccination effects on CD4 cells after COVID-19. Profiled with immunoSEQ multiplex PCR; TCRdb holds only in-frame clones, not every one. The top ten clones hold 10% of a sample with about 73,000 clones, more than 60% of them seen once. Before any sequencing was done, the ViraFEST assay used viral peptide pools to expand antigen-specific CD4+ T cells. Subsequent to a culture period of 10 to 11 days, CD4+ T cells were isolated. In the vaccine recipients, nucleocapsid antibodies were negative and there was no prior SARS-CoV-2 infection. Cells had half their medium changed to IL-2 medium on days 3 and 7. The length of the CDR3 is 18 residues. The germline CDR1 and CDR2 sequences are MNHEY and SVGEGT. J lost 0 bases, V lost 3 bases, and 11 bases had no gene match. In the case of this clone: Its antigen remains unidentified.

Findings of the study overall: After vaccination, at late timepoints, clones induced by infection and by vaccine contracted markedly.

The sequence was obtained from a human donor who received a COVID-19 vaccine. This chain uses TRBV6-2 or TRBV6-3 with TRBJ1-5; 7 bases are shared with TRBD1. Sequenced here: CD4+ T cells from PBMCs cultured with SARS-CoV-2 spike peptides, sampled before COVID-19 vaccination. CDR3 DNA: TGTGCCAGCAGTTATTTTCAAGGAGGGGGCCGTAGCAATCAGCCCCAGCATTTT. It encodes CASSYFQGGGRSNQPQHF.